The source of this T cell receptor (beta chain) is a study of T cells after yellow fever vaccination (dated by TCRdb to about 2019). About the study as a whole: Libraries from fractions with low cell numbers were prepared with the SMART-Seq v4 Ultra Low Input RNA kit. To follow T-cell clones before and after both primary and booster YFV17D yellow fever vaccination, bulk TCR alpha and beta repertoires underwent longitudinal sequencing. Two healthy male donors, one aged 18 to 29 and one aged 30 to 40 years, made up the cohort. Blood was collected at multiple timepoints before and after primary and secondary immunization, and bulk PBMC replicates and cell subsets were isolated. What the work shows at the level of the full study, not this receptor alone: A small share of clonotypes was detected in both CD4 and CD8 compartments, with the overlap likely arising from convergent recombination. Compared with the primary T-cell response, the secondary T-cell response was weaker but faster, peaking on day 5 rather than day 15. Because the study included only two donors, the extent to which the findings can be generalized is limited. After the booster, most clones that had expanded after primary vaccination were detected again (roughly 96% of CD4 and around nine tenths of CD8), suggesting broad maintenance of memory. FACS-sorted repertoires could contain abundant contaminating clonotypes from the bulk population, so computational filtering was required.

The sample's treatment or condition, from its label and the paper: live attenuated yellow fever vaccine strain. PBMCs were isolated from peripheral blood using a standard Ficoll-Paque protocol. CD4 and CD8 T-cell fractions were isolated with Dynabeads CD4 and CD8 positive selection kits. RNA was extracted with TriZol from bulk PBMCs, CD4 and CD8 fractions, and dextramer-positive and dextramer-negative fractions. This clonotype was found a few times. Its recognized antigen is unknown. No much larger clone is present one base from it, and per-base qualities are unavailable. From its cysteine to its phenylalanine, the CDR3 spans 20 amino acids. CDR3 DNA is the only sequence kept; it has 60 bases, read in frame from the first base. The germline V gene provides CDR1 SGHRS and CDR2 YFSETQ. Deletion took 1 base off V and 9 bases off J, with a span of 29 bases between the germline ends. Sequencing was performed on an Illumina NovaSeq 6000. Synthesis of TCR cDNA relied on 5'RACE template switching, a step that introduced a universal primer site along with unique molecular identifiers. cDNA synthesis was primed from both the TCR alpha and TCR beta constant segments. Library amplification involved two PCR steps, and the second step added sample barcodes and sequencing adapters. Sequencing of the libraries was done on either Illumina HiSeq 2500 (2x100 bp) or NovaSeq (2x150 bp). The authors' pipeline ran thus. MIGEC handled demultiplexing of reads and collapsing into UMI consensus sequences, while MiXCR performed V(D)J alignment. Using edgeR on replicate PBMC samples, clonotypes were called vaccine-responding if FDR was below 0.01 and the log2 fold change was above 5 up to day 15. Bulk clonotypes were assigned CD4 or CD8 identity according to which sequenced CD4 or CD8 repertoire held them at higher abundance. TCRdb reprocessed the public reads (quality trimming at Q25 with fastp, clone calling with MiXCR) and kept in-frame beta chains. For every CDR3 protein sequence, its rows merge into one entry that carries the most common genes and DNA. TCRdb assigned the V and J calls; the authors' analysis was not used. The sample table contains more than 300,000 distinct CDR3 sequences; only one count was recorded for around 10% of them. Of the sample, approximately 3.3% falls within the top ten clones.

This TCR derives from a man aged 18 to 30 who received the YFV17D yellow fever vaccine. The sequence links TRBV5-1 to TRBJ1-6; the D gene is perhaps TRBD1, on 5 matching bases. This specimen was CD4+ T cells sorted from PBMCs, taken 45 days after the yellow fever booster vaccination. The DNA reads as follows: TGCGCCAGCAGCTTGTGGGCGCAAGGATTCGGCGTTGGGGGTGGTTCACCCCTCCACTTT. It translates as CASSLWAQGFGVGGGSPLHF. The full variable domain, completed from the reference TRBV5-1 and TRBJ1-6 proteins outside the CDR3, reads KAGVTQTPRYLIKTRGQQVTLSCSPISGHRSVSWYQQTPGQGLQFLFEYFSETQRNKGNFPGRFSGRQFSNSRSEMNVSTLELGDSALYLCASSLWAQGFGVGGGSPLHFGNGTRLTVT.